Shown below are 29 T cell receptor beta chains from a single sample sequenced in a study of blood T cell repertoires in COVID-19. The protocol was immunoSEQ multiplex PCR, while the TCRdb copy is restricted to in-frame clones and leaves out a portion. The sample has about 100,000 clones, roughly 90% seen once. Sequencing used peripheral blood. The receptors stem from a human donor with active COVID-19. The donor label of this sample is uncertain.

This clone showed up just once. This chain links TRBV12-3 or TRBV12-4 with TRBJ2-5; 7 positions agree with TRBD2. The CDR3 covers 12 residues. The J segment lost 5 bases and the V segment lost 6 bases, leaving 3 bases of the junction unmatched. As DNA, the CDR3 is TGTGCCAGCAGGTCCGGGGGGGAGACCCAGTACTTC. Its protein product is CASRSGGETQYF.

The chain has TRBV2 and TRBJ2-5, with D maybe TRBD1 (6 bases). This CDR3 has 15 amino acids. V was trimmed by 1 base and J by 1 base, leaving 10 bases between them. Germline V gene sequence: CDR1 SNHLY, CDR2 FYNNEI. This CDR3 reads CASSEEQGSQETQYF. The DNA of the CDR3 is TGTGCCAGCAGTGAAGAACAGGGCTCCCAAGAGACCCAGTACTTC.

The rearrangement uses TRBV5-1 and TRBJ2-2, with D perhaps TRBD1 (6 bases). Germline assignment: CDR1 SGHRS and CDR2 YFSETQ. Trimming shortened V by 0 bases and J by 5 bases, and 8 bases separated the two germline ends. This CDR3 is 14 amino acids long. CDR3 nucleotides: TGCGCCAGCAGCTTGGTAGGGGGAACCGGGGAGCTGTTTTTT. It codes for CASSLVGGTGELFF.

The chain recombines TRBV29-1 with TRBJ2-2; no clear D. The CDR3 totals 14 residues. Germline CDR1 is SQVTM and CDR2 is ANQGSEA. Trimming cost V 7 bases and J 4 bases, with 16 bases left between them. The CDR3 sequence is CSAGSPPSTGELFF. DNA for the CDR3: TGCAGCGCCGGGTCCCCCCCCTCCACCGGGGAGCTGTTTTTT.

The V and J genes are TRBV2 and TRBJ2-7, with D maybe TRBD1 (5 bases). V shed 6 bases and J shed 4 bases, with 13 bases lying between them. This CDR3 is 13 amino acids long. Germline V gene lookup returns CDR1 SNHLY and CDR2 FYNNEI. CDR3 sequence (DNA): TGTGCCAGCAGCCCCCCAGGGCCTTACGAGCAGTACTTC. This codes for CASSPPGPYEQYF.

The J gene is TRBJ1-2, the V gene TRBV6-5; 9 nucleotides line up with TRBD1. The CDR3 runs to 15 residues. Germline CDR1 reads MNHEY; CDR2 reads SVGAGI. J lost 4 bases, V lost 6 bases, and 9 bases had no gene match. This CDR3 is CASRSGQGPFYGYTF. The CDR3 DNA is TGTGCCAGCAGATCTGGACAGGGGCCTTTCTATGGCTACACCTTC.

The J gene is TRBJ2-1, the V gene TRBV6-6; 10 nucleotides align to TRBD2. V gave up 8 bases and J gave up 2 bases; unmatched junction bases: 3. The length of the CDR3 is 14 residues. Germline CDR1 MNHNY, CDR2 SVGAGI (reference sequence). CDR3 bases: TGTGCCAGCCTTAGCGGGGGGCCCTACAATGAGCAGTTCTTC. This codes for CASLSGGPYNEQFF.

This sequence joins TRBV5-1 and TRBJ2-2, with 9 bases aligning to TRBD2. After removal of 5 bases from V and 1 base from J, the junction contained 3 bases not matched to a gene. The germline V gene encodes CDR1 SGHRS and CDR2 YFSETQ. This CDR3 comprises 15 residues. As DNA, the CDR3 is TGCGCCAGCAGTCGAGCGGGGGGGAACACCGGGGAGCTGTTTTTT. This encodes CASSRAGGNTGELFF.

The V gene is TRBV7-9, the J gene TRBJ2-5; no definite D call. The CDR3 contains 13 residues. V dropped 1 base and J dropped 5 bases, with 8 bases sitting between them. Germline-derived CDR1 and CDR2 are SEHNR and FQNEAQ (reference sequence). CDR3 DNA sequence: TGTGCCAGCAGCTTAGATTTGTATGAGACCCAGTACTTC. This encodes CASSLDLYETQYF.

The chain has TRBV20-1 and TRBJ2-7, with D unresolved. Germline CDR1 reads DFQATT; CDR2 reads SNEGSKA (reference sequence). V shed 3 bases and J shed 0 bases, with 6 bases lying between them. CDR3 length: 12 residues. As DNA, the CDR3 is TGCAGTGCTAGTACTAACTCCTACGAGCAGTACTTC. Its translation is CSASTNSYEQYF.

This clone was observed a few times. As DNA, the CDR3 is TGTGCCAGCAGCCCCTGGCCGGGGGACTATGGCTACACCTTC. It translates to CASSPWPGDYGYTF. The V and J genes are TRBV5-6 and TRBJ1-2; maybe TRBD1 (5 bases). V lost 4 bases and J 3 bases, leaving 13 bases between the germline ends. The CDR3 runs to 14 residues. The germline gives CDR1 SGHDT, CDR2 YYEEEE.

The chain carries TRBV28 and TRBJ1-1; weak D call: TRBD1 (5 bases). This CDR3 region has 15 residues. The germline V gene encodes CDR1 MDHEN and CDR2 SYDVKM. V lost 5 bases, J lost 6 bases, and 19 bases lay in between. The DNA of the CDR3 is TGTGCCAGCAGTCACGGGGGTTACCGTACTTCTGAAGCTTTCTTT. Protein: CASSHGGYRTSEAFF.

V is TRBV5-4 and J is TRBJ1-2, with 8 bases identical to TRBD1. Trimming took 1 base from V and 8 from J; bases not matched to a gene: 4. The CDR3 consists of 13 residues. The germline V gene has CDR1 SGHNT and CDR2 YYREEE (reference sequence). The CDR3 nucleotides read TGTGCCAGCAGCTTGTCAGGGGGCTTGGGCTACACCTTC. Its translation: CASSLSGGLGYTF. Full variable domain (remainder filled in from reference TRBV5-4 and TRBJ1-2): ETGVTQSPTHLIKTRGQQVTLRCSSQSGHNTVSWYQQALGQGPQFIFQYYREEENGRGNFPPRFSGLQFPNYSSELNVNALELDDSALYLCASSLSGGLGYTFGSGTRLTVV.

V is TRBV5-5 and J is TRBJ2-3; 7 bases match TRBD2. CDR3 size: 16 residues. The V segment lost 0 bases and the J segment 3 bases; nucleotides outside the gene matches: 7. CDR1 and CDR2 (germline): SGHKS, YYEKEE (reference sequence). The CDR3 spells CASSLVGRGSTDTQYF. CDR3 coding DNA: TGTGCCAGCAGCTTGGTAGGGCGCGGGAGTACAGATACGCAGTATTTT. The variable domain in full, with the rest retrieved from reference TRBV5-5 and TRBJ2-3, is DAGVTQSPTHLIKTRGQQVTLRCSPISGHKSVSWYQQVLGQGPQFIFQYYEKEERGRGNFPDRFSARQFPNYSSELNVNALLLGDSALYLCASSLVGRGSTDTQYFGPGTRLTVL.

The chain is built from TRBV19 and TRBJ2-2; TRBD1 matches 9 bases. J was trimmed by 0 bases and V by 3 bases; bases with no gene match: 2. Per the germline V gene, CDR1 is LNHDA and CDR2 is SQIVND (reference sequence). The CDR3 totals 16 residues. CDR3 in amino acids: CASSITGGANTGELFF. DNA of the CDR3: TGTGCCAGTAGTATCACAGGGGGCGCGAACACCGGGGAGCTGTTTTTT.

The V gene is TRBV18, the J gene TRBJ2-1; 8 bases fit TRBD1. With 3 bases clipped from V and 7 bases from J, the junction kept 8 bases outside the gene matches. This CDR3 has 15 amino acids. In germline, CDR1 is KGHSH, CDR2 LQKENI. The CDR3 coding sequence is TGTGCCAGCTCACCCCGACAGGGGACGGGGAATGAGCAGTTCTTC. Its translation: CASSPRQGTGNEQFF.

The chain employs TRBV19 and TRBJ1-2, with D possibly TRBD1 on 5 matching bases. The CDR3 covers 14 residues. CDR1 is LNHDA and CDR2 is SQIVND in the germline V gene (reference sequence). V lost 4 bases, J lost 1 base, and 10 bases lay in between. CDR3 bases: TGTGCCAGTAGTAGGGCAGGGCTTAACTATGGCTACACCTTC. This gives the protein CASSRAGLNYGYTF.

Points on this clone: The junction differs from germline at one of its ends, possibly a read error. The chain recombines TRBV20-1 with TRBJ2-5; 7 nucleotides align to TRBD2. Per the germline V gene, CDR1 is DFQATT and CDR2 is SNEGSKA (reference sequence). The CDR3 has 11 residues. CDR3 nucleotides: TGCAGTGCTAGAGATTCGACTAGCCTGGACTTC. This encodes CSARDSTSLDF.

The V and J genes are TRBV4-1 and TRBJ1-4, with D possibly being TRBD1 (6 bases). This CDR3 is 15 amino acids long. Germline V gene data show CDR1 as MGHRA and CDR2 as YSYEKL. Between the trimmed V and J ends, which lost 0 bases and 8 bases, there was a span of 13 bases. The CDR3 region has the DNA TGCGCCAGCAGCCAAGACTACAGGGAATCAGAAAAACTGTTTTTT. Amino acids: CASSQDYRESEKLFF.

The rearrangement uses TRBV5-1 and TRBJ2-2; D unclear. This CDR3 comprises 14 residues. Germline values: CDR1 SGHRS, CDR2 YFSETQ. V dropped 4 bases and J dropped 4 bases, with 11 bases sitting between them. CDR3 sequence (DNA): TGCGCCAGCAGCGCCAATACAATCACCGGGGAGCTGTTTTTT. As protein: CASSANTITGELFF.

The chain carries TRBV5-1 and TRBJ1-4, with TRBD1 identical over 7 bases. From germline, CDR1 is SGHRS and CDR2 YFSETQ. J lost 5 bases, V lost 0 bases, and 4 bases had no gene match. CDR3 size: 15 residues. The CDR3 DNA follows: TGCGCCAGCAGCTTGGCCAGACAGGGAAATGAAAAACTGTTTTTT. Protein: CASSLARQGNEKLFF.

The chain joins TRBV5-1 to TRBJ1-1, with 7 bases matching TRBD1. This CDR3 is built from 16 residues. Germline-derived CDR1 and CDR2 are SGHRS and YFSETQ. The junction had 8 bases not matched to a gene; V was cut back by 3 bases and J by 0 bases. CDR3 protein: CASSSTTGIMNTEAFF. The CDR3 nucleotides are TGCGCCAGCAGCTCAACGACAGGGATCATGAACACTGAAGCTTTCTTT.

This chain uses TRBV4-2 with TRBJ2-3; D is unresolved. CDR1 is LGHNA, CDR2 YNFKEQ, per germline. Deletions cut 0 bases from V and 2 bases from J, with 9 bases between. This CDR3 has 15 residues. The CDR3 DNA sequence: TGTGCCAGCAGCCAAGATTTGAGGATCACAGATACGCAGTATTTT. Its protein product is CASSQDLRITDTQYF.

The rearrangement uses TRBV19 and TRBJ1-6; the match to TRBD1 covers 9 bases. CDR1 and CDR2 (germline): LNHDA, SQIVND (reference sequence). The CDR3 runs to 16 residues. V gave up 2 bases and J gave up 10 bases; unmatched junction bases: 9. Here the CDR3 DNA reads TGTGCCAGTAGTATAACCCGGACAGGGGTGGGATCACCCCTCCACTTT. This codes for CASSITRTGVGSPLHF.

The J gene is TRBJ2-1, the V gene TRBV18, with 11 bases lining up with TRBD2. This CDR3 is 15 amino acids long. V was clipped by 3 bases and J by 9 bases; unmatched bases: 7. The germline gives CDR1 KGHSH, CDR2 LQKENI. The CDR3 coding sequence is TGTGCCAGCTCACCTCCGGGACTAGCGGCGGGTGAGCAGTTCTTC. It yields the protein CASSPPGLAAGEQFF.

This chain links TRBV25-1 with TRBJ1-6, with D unclear. This CDR3 region has 15 residues. V lost 0 bases to trimming and J lost 14 bases, with 17 bases between them. Germline assignment: CDR1 MGHDK and CDR2 SYGVNS. The CDR3 DNA sequence: TGTGCCAGCAGTGAATATACACAGTCTCCCCTAACCCTCCACTTT. Protein sequence: CASSEYTQSPLTLHF.

The chain employs TRBV5-1 and TRBJ2-3, with 10 bases that match TRBD2. Germline V gene sequence: CDR1 SGHRS, CDR2 YFSETQ. Germline trimming cut 1 base from V and 3 bases from J; bases unmatched to any gene: 2. The CDR3 contains 15 residues. CDR3 sequence: CASSLTTSGTDTQYF. CDR3 sequence (DNA): TGCGCCAGCAGCTTGACGACTAGCGGGACAGATACGCAGTATTTT. The full variable domain, its missing parts supplied by reference TRBV5-1 and TRBJ2-3, is KAGVTQTPRYLIKTRGQQVTLSCSPISGHRSVSWYQQTPGQGLQFLFEYFSETQRNKGNFPGRFSGRQFSNSRSEMNVSTLELGDSALYLCASSLTTSGTDTQYFGPGTRLTVL.

With respect to this clone: The sample carries other DNA sequences with the same CDR3. V and J are TRBV4-3 and TRBJ1-5; D is ambiguous. Germline CDR1 and CDR2: LGHNA and YSLEER. This CDR3 contains 15 residues. Trimming took off 0 bases at V and 0 bases at J, with 6 bases between the two ends. The CDR3 spells CASSQDRYSNQPQHF. The CDR3 bases are TGCGCCAGCAGCCAAGATCGGTATAGCAATCAGCCCCAGCATTTT.

V is TRBV19 and J is TRBJ2-7; D gene ambiguous. The length of the CDR3 is 11 residues. The V gene's germline CDR1 is LNHDA and CDR2 SQIVND (reference sequence). The V gene lost 4 bases and the J gene lost 3 bases, with 4 bases spanning the gap. The chain's CDR3 is CASSNYYEQYF. In DNA, the CDR3 is TGTGCCAGTAGTAACTACTACGAGCAGTACTTC. The variable domain in full, completed from reference TRBV19 and TRBJ2-7, reads DGGITQSPKYLFRKEGQNVTLSCEQNLNHDAMYWYRQDPGQGLRLIYYSQIVNDFQKGDIAEGYSVSREKKESFPLTVTSAQKNPTAFYLCASSNYYEQYFGPGTRLTVT.